These 16 T cell receptor beta chains were all obtained from the same sample, sequenced in a study of blood T cell repertoires in COVID-19. Here immunoSEQ multiplex PCR was the method, and the copy in TCRdb shows in-frame clones only, minus some. This sample has just over 650,000 clones, with 80% to 90% found just once. Sequencing was carried out using peripheral blood. These receptors originate from a woman aged 18-29 years with acute or convalescent COVID-19.

The V and J genes are TRBV10-3 and TRBJ1-2; TRBD1 aligns across 10 bases. Trimming cost V 10 bases and J 4 bases; bases outside gene matches: 12. CDR3 length equals 15 residues. The germline gives CDR1 ENHRY, CDR2 SYGVKD. In DNA form, the CDR3 reads TGTGCCACTTGGGACAGGGGTTTAGCTAGCTATGGCTACACCTTC. This gives the protein CATWDRGLASYGYTF.

The chain couples TRBV9 to TRBJ1-2; weak D call: TRBD1 (6 bases). Looked up from germline, CDR1 is SGDLS and CDR2 is YYNGEE. The CDR3 runs 15 residues. V lost 0 bases to trimming and J lost 2 bases, with 11 bases between them. CDR3 nucleotides: TGTGCCAGCAGCGTAGAAAATACAGGGAACTATGGCTACACCTTC. As protein: CASSVENTGNYGYTF.

Details on this clone: The sample carries other DNA sequences with the same CDR3. The genes are TRBV9 and TRBJ2-7; D possibly corresponds to TRBD1 (5 bases). Looked up from germline, CDR1 is SGDLS and CDR2 is YYNGEE. The CDR3 covers 13 residues. The germline V and J ends were trimmed by 3 bases and 0 bases, with 7 bases remaining between them. This CDR3 is CASSGTGSYEQYF. The CDR3, as DNA: TGTGCCAGCAGCGGTACAGGCTCCTACGAGCAGTACTTC.

The rearrangement uses TRBV15 and TRBJ1-2, with D maybe TRBD1 (6 bases). The germline gives CDR1 LNHNV, CDR2 YYDKDF (reference sequence). There are 15 residues in the CDR3. The V and J ends lost 5 bases and 1 base respectively, with 14 bases between them. The CDR3, as DNA: TGTGCCACCAGCCCCGGGACACAGGTTAACTATGGCTACACCTTC. Its protein product is CATSPGTQVNYGYTF.

V and J are TRBV12-3 or TRBV12-4 and TRBJ1-1; D possibly corresponds to TRBD1 (5 bases). The CDR3 extends over 13 amino acids. V was pared by 4 bases and J by 2 bases, with 8 bases between. The DNA of the CDR3 is TGTGCCAGCAGTTGGACACCTAACACTGAAGCTTTCTTT. Translated: CASSWTPNTEAFF.

This clone was counted only a few times. This sequence joins TRBV20-1 and TRBJ1-1; no reliable D call. The CDR3 runs to 15 residues. Germline lookup yields CDR1 DFQATT and CDR2 SNEGSKA (reference sequence). Trimming took 3 bases from V and 1 from J, leaving 15 bases between them. CDR3 loop: CSASASGHRNTEAFF. CDR3 nucleotide sequence: TGCAGTGCTAGTGCCAGCGGCCATCGGAACACTGAAGCTTTCTTT.

The chain uses TRBV3-1 (or the pseudogene TRBV3-2) and TRBJ2-5, with 8 bases lining up with TRBD2. CDR1 and CDR2 (germline): LGHDT, YNNKEL (reference sequence). This CDR3 is built from 17 residues. Germline trimming cut 4 bases from V and 5 bases from J; bases unmatched to any gene: 15. DNA for the CDR3: TGTGCCAGCAGCCCCTCCCGGGGGGGCGCCCGACGGGAGACCCAGTACTTC. Protein product: CASSPSRGGARRETQYF.

The rearrangement joins TRBV7-3 to TRBJ2-5, with 11 bases that match TRBD2. The length of the CDR3 is 14 residues. The germline CDR1 and CDR2 sequences are SGHTA and FQGTGA. The J segment lost 5 bases and the V segment lost 5 bases, leaving 4 bases of the junction unmatched. For the CDR3, the DNA is TGTGCCAGCAGCCCGACTAGCGGGGACGAGACCCAGTACTTC. It specifies CASSPTSGDETQYF.

The chain links TRBV25-1 to TRBJ2-7; tentative D call: TRBD2 (5 bases). Germline V gene data show CDR1 as MGHDK and CDR2 as SYGVNS. Trimming removed 3 bases from V and 6 bases from J, with 15 bases in between. CDR3 length: 14 residues. CDR3 protein: CASSDEGWAREQYF. In DNA, the CDR3 is TGTGCCAGCAGTGATGAGGGTTGGGCCCGCGAGCAGTACTTC.

This sequence joins TRBV12-3 or TRBV12-4 and TRBJ2-1, with TRBD2 matching over 7 bases. Trimming cost V 6 bases and J 9 bases; bases outside gene matches: 2. This CDR3 contains 11 residues. The CDR3, as DNA: TGTGCCAGCAGCTGGGGGGGTGAGCAGTTCTTC. This gives the protein CASSWGGEQFF.

This clone was seen a single time. The sample holds other DNA sequences that translate to the same CDR3. This rearrangement joins TRBV24-1 to TRBJ1-2; D might be TRBD1 (6 bases). Germline CDR1 is KGHDR and CDR2 is SFDVKD. The CDR3 spans 14 residues. V dropped 1 base and J dropped 2 bases, with 7 bases sitting between them. The CDR3, as DNA: TGTGCCACCAGTGATTTTGACAGGAACTATGGCTACACCTTC. It yields the protein CATSDFDRNYGYTF.

The rearrangement links TRBV5-1 to TRBJ2-5, with 7 positions matching TRBD1. CDR3 length: 15 amino acids. Germline V gene data show CDR1 as SGHRS and CDR2 as YFSETQ. The V and J ends lost 4 bases and 7 bases, in that order; junction bases with no gene match: 13. As DNA, the CDR3 is TGCGCCAGCAGCACGGGGACAGTGGACTCGGGGACCCAGTACTTC. Its translation: CASSTGTVDSGTQYF.

The V and J genes are TRBV7-9 and TRBJ1-1; D gene unclear. Germline CDR1 and CDR2: SEHNR and FQNEAQ (reference sequence). The CDR3 is 13 residues long. Between the trimmed V and J ends, which lost 4 bases and 11 bases, there was a span of 17 bases. CDR3 protein: CASSWFPRTWAFF. The CDR3 nucleotides read TGTGCCAGCAGCTGGTTCCCCCGCACTTGGGCTTTCTTT. Variable domain in full (rest from reference TRBV7-9 and TRBJ1-1): DTGVSQNPRHKITKRGQNVTFRCDPISEHNRLYWYRQTLGQGPEFLTYFQNEAQLEKSRLLSDRFSAERPKGSFSTLEIQRTEQGDSAMYLCASSWFPRTWAFFGQGTRLTVV.

The count of this clone is one. This specimen includes other DNA sequences encoding the same CDR3. The chain couples TRBV12-3 or TRBV12-4 to TRBJ1-2, with a possible D match to TRBD1 (5 bases). This CDR3 is built from 13 residues. The V and J ends lost 3 bases and 4 bases respectively, with 9 bases between them. The CDR3: CASSFGGFYGYTF. CDR3 sequence (DNA): TGTGCCAGCAGTTTTGGGGGGTTCTATGGCTACACCTTC.

The rearrangement joins TRBV7-2 to TRBJ2-7, with D possibly matching TRBD1 (6 bases). Trimming removed 1 base at V and 5 bases at J, with 18 bases between. The CDR3 is 16 amino acids. Germline V gene data show CDR1 as SGHTA and CDR2 as FQGNSA. The CDR3: CASSLEGDGGEDEQYF. The CDR3 coding sequence is TGTGCCAGCAGCTTAGAGGGGGATGGGGGCGAAGACGAGCAGTACTTC.

V gene TRBV7-2 combines with J gene TRBJ1-1, with a tentative D call TRBD1 (5 bases). CDR1 SGHTA and CDR2 FQGNSA come from the germline V gene. The CDR3 totals 14 residues. V was shortened by 1 base and J by 11 bases, with 17 bases between the two germline ends. The CDR3 loop is CASSLVGLGAVAFF. CDR3 nucleotides: TGTGCCAGCAGCTTAGTGGGGCTAGGGGCGGTCGCTTTCTTT. The whole variable domain, remainder taken from reference TRBV7-2 and TRBJ1-1, is GAGVSQSPSNKVTEKGKDVELRCDPISGHTALYWYRQSLGQGLEFLIYFQGNSAPDKSGLPSDRFSAERTGGSVSTLTIQRTQQEDSAVYLCASSLVGLGAVAFFGQGTRLTVV.